This T cell receptor (beta chain) was recorded in a study of T cell repertoires in cytomegalovirus infection. Study findings and constraints: CMV-specific TCR beta clonotypes restricted by HLA-C were the ones dominating the ex vivo response. People with CMV and the relevant HLA were identified by cumulative public TCR beta family frequency.

With 6 bases removed from V and 4 bases from J, the gap between germline ends came to 18 bases. From germline, CDR1 is SQVTM and CDR2 ANQGSEA. The CDR3 runs 14 residues. TCRdb re-called the reads with MiXCR, one entry per CDR3 protein. The sample holds 150,000 to 200,000 distinct CDR3 sequences; 13% to 15% are singletons and the top ten take around 27%. To note about this clonotype: Its target is not known.

The sequenced sample was PBMCs. The rearrangement joins TRBV29-1 to TRBJ1-2; D is possibly TRBD1 (5 bases). The sequence came from a human donor in good health (CMV status not recorded). Some clones in this sample may be carry-over from other donors' samples. The CDR3 DNA sequence: TGCAGCGTCGGGACCTCCGGTCGGACCTATGGCTACACCTTC. The encoded protein is CSVGTSGRTYGYTF.